This T cell receptor (beta chain) stems from a study of OX40 agonist ivuxolimab in advanced cancers. Study-level background: People in dose escalation had one of these cancers: hepatocellular carcinoma, melanoma, renal cell or head and neck cancer.

Clones were sequenced by immunoSEQ multiplex PCR, and TCRdb holds only the in-frame ones, with some missing. The data hold roughly 60,000 clones, with around 83% observed a single time. The CDR3 has 15 amino acids. From germline, CDR1 is SGHKS and CDR2 YYEKEE (reference sequence). Trimming cost V 0 bases and J 8 bases, with 15 bases left between them. The genes are TRBV5-5 and TRBJ1-5; D gene uncertain. The TCR sequence derives from an adult with an advanced solid tumor such as melanoma, head and neck, liver or kidney cancer. Source: CD4+ or CD8+ T cells sorted from blood, taken in a trial of the OX40 agonist ivuxolimab. The chain's CDR3 is CASSLAPAGFEPQHF. CDR3 in DNA: TGTGCCAGCAGCTTGGCTCCGGCGGGGTTCGAGCCCCAGCATTTT.